This TCR beta chain was recovered during a study of blood T cell repertoires in COVID-19. Generated by immunoSEQ multiplex PCR, the TCRdb table keeps only in-frame clones and is missing some. The sample consists of over 120,000 clones, approximately 83% of them appearing once. V trimming: 5 bases; J trimming: 13 bases; junction bases outside the gene matches: 11. The CDR3 runs 14 residues. Per germline, CDR1 SGHDT and CDR2 YYEEEE. This chain uses TRBV5-6 with TRBJ1-6; 8 bases align to TRBD1. The origin of this receptor is a man aged 50-60 years who had recovered from COVID-19. Source material: PBMCs or T cells enriched from blood (not recorded which). CDR3 protein: CASSFGTGYDPLHF. In DNA form, the CDR3 reads TGTGCCAGCAGTTTCGGGACAGGTTATGATCCCCTCCACTTT.